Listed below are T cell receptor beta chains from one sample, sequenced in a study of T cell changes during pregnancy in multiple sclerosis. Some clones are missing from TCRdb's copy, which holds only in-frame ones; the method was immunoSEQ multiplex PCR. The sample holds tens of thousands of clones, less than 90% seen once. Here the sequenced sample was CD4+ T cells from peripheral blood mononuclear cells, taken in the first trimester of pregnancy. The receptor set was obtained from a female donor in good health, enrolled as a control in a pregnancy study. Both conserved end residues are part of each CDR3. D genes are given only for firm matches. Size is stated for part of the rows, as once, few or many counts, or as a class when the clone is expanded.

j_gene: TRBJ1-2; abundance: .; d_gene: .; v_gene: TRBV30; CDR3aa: CAWSARSSVYGYTF; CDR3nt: TGTGCCTGGAGTGCCCGGAGCTCGGTCTATGGCTACACCTTC
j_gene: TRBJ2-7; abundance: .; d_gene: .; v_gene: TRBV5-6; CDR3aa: CASSLWTSYEQYF; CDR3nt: TGTGCCAGCAGCTTGTGGACTTCCTACGAGCAGTACTTC
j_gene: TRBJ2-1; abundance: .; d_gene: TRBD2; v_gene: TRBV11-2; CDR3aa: CASSSPRTSGQFF; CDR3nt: TGTGCCAGCAGCTCCCCCCGGACTAGCGGGCAGTTCTTC
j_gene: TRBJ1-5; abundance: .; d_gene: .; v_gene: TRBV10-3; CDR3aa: CAISEGGAGSTNQPQHF; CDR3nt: TGTGCCATCAGTGAGGGGGGGGCAGGGTCAACCAATCAGCCCCAGCATTTT
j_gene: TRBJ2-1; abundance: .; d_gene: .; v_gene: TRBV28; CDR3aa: CASRPQEGRNNEQFF; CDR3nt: TGTGCCAGCAGGCCGCAGGAGGGGAGGAACAATGAGCAGTTCTTC
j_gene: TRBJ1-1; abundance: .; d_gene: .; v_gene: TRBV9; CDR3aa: CASSVTAGPTEAFF; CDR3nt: TGTGCCAGCAGCGTAACGGCAGGGCCCACTGAAGCTTTCTTT
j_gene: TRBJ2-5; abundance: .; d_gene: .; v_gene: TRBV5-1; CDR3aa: CASSLRPGGVARAVKETQYF; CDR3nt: TGCGCCAGCAGCTTGCGGCCGGGTGGTGTAGCGCGAGCGGTTAAAGAGACCCAGTACTTC
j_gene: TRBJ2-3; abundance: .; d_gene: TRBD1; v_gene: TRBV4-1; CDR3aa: CASSQVGIRTGDTQYF; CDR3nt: TGCGCCAGCAGCCAAGTGGGGATCAGGACAGGGGATACGCAGTATTTT
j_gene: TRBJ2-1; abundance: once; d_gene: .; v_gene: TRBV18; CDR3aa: CASSAPGNEQFF; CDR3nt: TGTGCCAGTTCGGCTCCGGGGAATGAGCAGTTCTTC
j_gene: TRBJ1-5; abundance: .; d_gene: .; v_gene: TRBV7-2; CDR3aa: CASSFRAGENQPQHF; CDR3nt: TGTGCCAGCAGCTTCCGGGCAGGGGAAAATCAGCCCCAGCATTTT
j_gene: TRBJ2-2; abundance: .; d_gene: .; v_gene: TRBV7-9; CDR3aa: CASRRGTAPNTGELFF; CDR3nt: TGTGCCAGCAGACGGGGGACAGCGCCGAACACCGGGGAGCTGTTTTTT
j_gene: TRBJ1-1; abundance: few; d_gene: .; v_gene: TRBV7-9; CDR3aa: CASRPLTGNTEAFF; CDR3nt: TGTGCCAGCAGACCTTTAACAGGGAACACTGAAGCTTTCTTT
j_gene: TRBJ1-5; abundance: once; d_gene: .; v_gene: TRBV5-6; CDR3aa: CASSTGHLTNQPQHF; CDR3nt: TGTGCCAGCAGCACCGGACACCTCACCAATCAGCCCCAGCATTTT
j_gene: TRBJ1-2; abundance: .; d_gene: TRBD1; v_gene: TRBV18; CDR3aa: CASSPGTGMGGNYGYTF; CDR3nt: TGTGCCAGCTCACCAGGGACAGGGATGGGCGGAAACTATGGCTACACCTTC
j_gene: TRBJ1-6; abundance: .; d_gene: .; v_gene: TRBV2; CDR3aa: CASIRIIQGRNSPLHF; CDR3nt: TGTGCCAGCATACGCATCATACAGGGTCGTAATTCACCCCTCCACTTT
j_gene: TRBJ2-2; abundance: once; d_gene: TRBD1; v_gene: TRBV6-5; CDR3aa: CASSITGDTTGELFF; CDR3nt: TGTGCCAGCAGTATAACAGGGGATACGACCGGGGAGCTGTTTTTT
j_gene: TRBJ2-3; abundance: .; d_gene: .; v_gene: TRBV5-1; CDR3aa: CASSLEQTQYF; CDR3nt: TGCGCCAGCAGCTTAGAACAGACGCAGTATTTT
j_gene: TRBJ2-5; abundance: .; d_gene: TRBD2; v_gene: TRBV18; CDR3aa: CASSLRSGGLGETQYF; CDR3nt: TGTGCCAGCTCACTCCGAAGCGGGGGGCTTGGGGAGACCCAGTACTTC
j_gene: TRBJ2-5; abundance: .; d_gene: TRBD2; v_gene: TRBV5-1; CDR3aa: CASSRTSAANQETQYF; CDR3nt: TGCGCCAGCAGCAGAACTAGCGCCGCGAATCAAGAGACCCAGTACTTC
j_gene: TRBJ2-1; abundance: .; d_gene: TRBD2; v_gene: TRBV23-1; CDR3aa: CASSPSSGRDYNEQFF; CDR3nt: TGCGCCAGCAGTCCCTCTAGCGGGAGGGATTACAATGAGCAGTTCTTC
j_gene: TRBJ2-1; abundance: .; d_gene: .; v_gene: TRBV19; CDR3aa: CASRKRDEQFF; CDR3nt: TGTGCCAGTAGGAAGCGGGATGAGCAGTTCTTC
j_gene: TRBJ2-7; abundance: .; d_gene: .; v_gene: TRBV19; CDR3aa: CASSPRTPREQYF; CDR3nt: TGTGCCAGTAGTCCAAGGACACCTCGGGAGCAGTACTTC
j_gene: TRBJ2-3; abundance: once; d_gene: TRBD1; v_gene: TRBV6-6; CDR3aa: CASSYETGGRDTQYF; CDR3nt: TGTGCCAGCAGTTACGAGACAGGGGGGAGAGATACGCAGTATTTT
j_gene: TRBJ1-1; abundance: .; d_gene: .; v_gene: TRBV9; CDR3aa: CASSPISTRAGNTEAFF; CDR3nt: TGTGCCAGCAGCCCAATCAGTACGAGGGCGGGGAACACTGAAGCTTTCTTT
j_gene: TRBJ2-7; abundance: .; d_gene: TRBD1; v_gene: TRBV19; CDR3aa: CASRYTGAGGEQYF; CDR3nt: TGTGCCAGTAGATATACAGGGGCAGGGGGCGAGCAGTACTTC
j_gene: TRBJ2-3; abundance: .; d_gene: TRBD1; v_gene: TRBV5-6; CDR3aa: CASRIRTGLTDTQYF; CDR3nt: TGTGCCAGCAGGATCCGGACAGGGCTCACAGATACGCAGTATTTT